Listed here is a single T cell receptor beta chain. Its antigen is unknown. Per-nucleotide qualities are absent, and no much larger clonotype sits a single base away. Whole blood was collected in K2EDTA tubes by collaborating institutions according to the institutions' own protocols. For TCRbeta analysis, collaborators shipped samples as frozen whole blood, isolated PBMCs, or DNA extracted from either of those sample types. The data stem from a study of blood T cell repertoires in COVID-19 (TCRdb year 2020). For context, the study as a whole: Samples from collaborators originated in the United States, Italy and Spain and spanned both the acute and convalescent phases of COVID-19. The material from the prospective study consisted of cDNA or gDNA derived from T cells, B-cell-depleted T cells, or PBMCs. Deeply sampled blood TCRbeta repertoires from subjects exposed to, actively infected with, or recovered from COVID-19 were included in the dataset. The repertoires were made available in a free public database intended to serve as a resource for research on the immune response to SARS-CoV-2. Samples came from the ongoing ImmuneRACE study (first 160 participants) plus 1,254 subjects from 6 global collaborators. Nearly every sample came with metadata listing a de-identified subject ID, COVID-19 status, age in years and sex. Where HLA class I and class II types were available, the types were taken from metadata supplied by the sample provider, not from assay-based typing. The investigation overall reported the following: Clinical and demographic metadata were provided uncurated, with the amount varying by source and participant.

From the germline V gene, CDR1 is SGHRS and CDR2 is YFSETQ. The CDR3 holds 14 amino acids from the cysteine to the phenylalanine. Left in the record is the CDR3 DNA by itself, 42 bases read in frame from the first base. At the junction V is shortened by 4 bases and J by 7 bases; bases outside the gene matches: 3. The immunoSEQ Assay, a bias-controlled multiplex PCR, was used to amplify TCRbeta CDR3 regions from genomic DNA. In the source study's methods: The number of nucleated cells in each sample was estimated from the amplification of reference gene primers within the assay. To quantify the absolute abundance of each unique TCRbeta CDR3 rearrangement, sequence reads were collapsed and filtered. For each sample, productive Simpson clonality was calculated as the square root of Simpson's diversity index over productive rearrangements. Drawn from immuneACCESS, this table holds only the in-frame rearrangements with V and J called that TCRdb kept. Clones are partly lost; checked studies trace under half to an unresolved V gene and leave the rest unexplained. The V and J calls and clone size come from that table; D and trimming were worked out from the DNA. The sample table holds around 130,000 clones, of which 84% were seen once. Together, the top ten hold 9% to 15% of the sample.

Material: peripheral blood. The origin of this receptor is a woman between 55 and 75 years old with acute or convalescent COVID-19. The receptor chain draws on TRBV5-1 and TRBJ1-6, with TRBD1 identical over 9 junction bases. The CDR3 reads CASSTGQGNSPLHF. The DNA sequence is TGCGCCAGCAGCACGGGACAGGGAAATTCACCCCTCCACTTT.